This T cell receptor beta chain was captured by sequencing in a study of beta chain features in type 1 diabetes. The study, taken as a whole, reports: The VDJ junctions of type 1 diabetes patients carried fewer insertions and more deletions. Any HLA-type effect on TCRB rearrangement remained unresolved here. Shorter templates may be favored by PCR, equally so in patients and controls.

Naive, central memory, regulatory and stem cell-like memory cells within the CD4+ compartment were sorted using CD45RO/CCR7/CD25/CD127/CD95/CD27. Isolated RNA was reverse transcribed in full, so expressed TCRB transcripts were sequenced. Generated by immunoSEQ multiplex PCR, the TCRdb table keeps only in-frame clones and is missing some. The sample yields some 410,000 clones, more than 9.5% seen once. The length of the CDR3 is 15 residues. The germline V gene encodes CDR1 SEHNR and CDR2 FQNEAQ (reference sequence). Trimming stripped 3 bases from V and 0 bases from J, with 9 bases between. This clone was picked up a small number of times. Its antigen is not identified.

Sequencing was carried out using naive CD4+ T cells from blood. This chain connects TRBV7-9 to TRBJ1-5; weak D call: TRBD1 (6 bases). The origin of this receptor is a woman aged 18 to 35 in good health. The CDR3 region is CASSLGQDSNQPQHF. As DNA, the CDR3 is TGTGCCAGCAGCTTGGGACAAGATAGCAATCAGCCCCAGCATTTT.